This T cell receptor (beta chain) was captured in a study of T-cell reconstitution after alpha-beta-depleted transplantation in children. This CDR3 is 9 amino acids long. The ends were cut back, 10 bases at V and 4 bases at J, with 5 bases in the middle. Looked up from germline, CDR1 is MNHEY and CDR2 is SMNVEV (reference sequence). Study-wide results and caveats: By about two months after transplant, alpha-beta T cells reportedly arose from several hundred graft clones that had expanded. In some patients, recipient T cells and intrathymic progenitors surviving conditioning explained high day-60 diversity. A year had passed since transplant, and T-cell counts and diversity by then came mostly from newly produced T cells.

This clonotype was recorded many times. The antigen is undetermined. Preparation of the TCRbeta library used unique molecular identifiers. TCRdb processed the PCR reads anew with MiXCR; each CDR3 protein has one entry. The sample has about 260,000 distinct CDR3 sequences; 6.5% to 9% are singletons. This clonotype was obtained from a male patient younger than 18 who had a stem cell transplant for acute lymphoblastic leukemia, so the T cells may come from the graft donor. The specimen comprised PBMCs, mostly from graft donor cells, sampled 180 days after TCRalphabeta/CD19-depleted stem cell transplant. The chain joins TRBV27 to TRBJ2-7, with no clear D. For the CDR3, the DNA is TGTGCCATCGTTTACGAGCAGTACTTC. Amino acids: CAIVYEQYF.